The 25 T cell receptor beta chains in this list originate from one sample, sequenced in a study of post-analysis software for immune sequencing data (dated by TCRdb to the mid-2010s). The investigation overall reported the following: Several TRBV segments, including TRBV5-6, TRBV5-1 and TRBV20-1, were significantly more frequent in patients than controls.

The library was produced with PCR. Sequencing used an Illumina HiSeq 2500. To reduce PCR and sequencing biases, unique molecular identifiers were built into the TCR beta cDNA libraries. TCRdb ran its own pipeline on the public reads, namely fastp trimming at Q25 and MiXCR clone calling, and kept in-frame beta chains. When rows share a CDR3 protein, they turn into one entry using the most common DNA and genes. The sample records 170,000 or so distinct CDR3 sequences, 30% of which are singletons. Roughly 1.6% of the sample rests with the top ten. These receptors' antigens are unknown. The sample taken for sequencing was blood. These receptors all stem from a girl between 10 and 17 years old with multiple sclerosis.

CDR3 amino acids: CASGSGNTEAFF. The CDR3 DNA reads as TGCGCCAGCGGTTCGGGTAACACTGAAGCTTTCTTT. The V call is TRBV5-1, the J call TRBJ1-1; D gene unclear. Germline V gives CDR1 SGHRS, CDR2 YFSETQ. CDR3 length equals 12 residues. The germline V and J ends were trimmed by 7 bases and 2 bases, with 9 bases remaining between them.

This clonotype was recorded at least ten times. The chain uses TRBV29-1 and TRBJ2-7; D is ambiguous. The V and J ends lost 1 base and 1 base respectively, with 8 bases between them. This CDR3 has 13 amino acids. Germline lookup yields CDR1 SQVTM and CDR2 ANQGSEA. CDR3: CSVEGDRSYEQYF. The CDR3 region has the DNA TGCAGCGTTGAAGGAGACCGGTCCTACGAGCAGTACTTC.

This chain joins TRBV29-1 and TRBJ2-7; tentatively, D is TRBD1 (6 bases). This CDR3 is 15 amino acids long. The germline CDR1 and CDR2 sequences are SQVTM and ANQGSEA. With 0 bases removed from V and 4 bases from J, the gap between germline ends came to 16 bases. CDR3 protein: CSVEEGGQVPYEQYF. CDR3 coding DNA: TGCAGCGTTGAAGAAGGGGGACAAGTACCTTACGAGCAGTACTTC.

This clonotype was detected ten times or more. The rearrangement joins TRBV18 to TRBJ2-7, with D maybe TRBD2 (5 bases). CDR3 length equals 12 residues. The V gene lost 5 bases and the J gene lost 3 bases, with 8 bases spanning the gap. The germline gives CDR1 KGHSH, CDR2 LQKENI. The CDR3 loop reads CASSDGDYEQYF. The CDR3 DNA follows: TGTGCCAGCTCAGACGGGGACTACGAGCAGTACTTC.

This clonotype was picked up many times. The V gene is TRBV27, the J gene TRBJ2-7, with no clear D. V shed 6 bases and J shed 3 bases, with 6 bases lying between them. This CDR3 has 11 residues. Germline CDR1 MNHEY, CDR2 SMNVEV (reference sequence). The CDR3 sequence is CASSRYYEQYF. The CDR3 DNA is TGTGCCAGCAGCCGCTACTACGAGCAGTACTTC.

This clonotype was counted a few times. This chain links TRBV6-5 with TRBJ2-3; TRBD1 might be the D (6 bases). The CDR3 extends over 16 amino acids. The ends were cut back, 6 bases at V and 7 bases at J, with 23 bases in the middle. Germline CDR1 is MNHEY and CDR2 is SVGAGI. The chain's CDR3 is CASSQNRDIKGHTQYF. As DNA, the CDR3 is TGTGCCAGCAGCCAAAACCGGGACATAAAAGGGCATACGCAGTATTTT.

The chain couples TRBV5-1 to TRBJ2-2; TRBD2 agrees at 9 bases. Germline V gene data show CDR1 as SGHRS and CDR2 as YFSETQ. The CDR3 is 16 residues long. Germline trimming cut 4 bases from V and 7 bases from J; bases unmatched to any gene: 11. CDR3 in DNA: TGCGCCAGCAGCATGGAGCCTAGCGGGATGGGCGGGGAGCTGTTTTTT. The encoded protein is CASSMEPSGMGGELFF. Supplemented by reference TRBV5-1 and TRBJ2-2, the full variable domain reads KAGVTQTPRYLIKTRGQQVTLSCSPISGHRSVSWYQQTPGQGLQFLFEYFSETQRNKGNFPGRFSGRQFSNSRSEMNVSTLELGDSALYLCASSMEPSGMGGELFFGEGSRLTVL.

The rearrangement joins TRBV7-2 to TRBJ2-4; D gene uncertain. V was shortened by 0 bases and J by 11 bases, with 14 bases between the two germline ends. Looked up from germline, CDR1 is SGHTA and CDR2 is FQGNSA. The CDR3 is 14 amino acids. CDR3 in amino acids: CASSLAFGRQFQYF. DNA of the CDR3: TGTGCCAGCAGCTTAGCGTTCGGGCGGCAGTTTCAGTACTTC. The entire variable domain, with the rest obtained from reference TRBV7-2 and TRBJ2-4, is as follows: GAGVSQSPSNKVTEKGKDVELRCDPISGHTALYWYRQSLGQGLEFLIYFQGNSAPDKSGLPSDRFSAERTGGSVSTLTIQRTQQEDSAVYLCASSLAFGRQFQYFGAGTRLSVL.

This clonotype was observed at least ten times. The V gene is TRBV12-3 or TRBV12-4, the J gene TRBJ1-2, with D unclear. Trimming cost V 5 bases and J 4 bases, with 8 bases left between them. The CDR3 runs 12 residues. CDR3 DNA sequence: TGTGCCAGCAGTCCCGACCTCTATGGCTACACCTTC. This encodes CASSPDLYGYTF.

In nucleotides, the CDR3 is TGTGCCTGGAGTGGGACAGGATCGCAGCCCCAGCATTTT. Translating it yields CAWSGTGSQPQHF. The chain has TRBV30 and TRBJ1-5; TRBD1 matches at 7 bases. The CDR3 is 13 residues long. V was pared by 1 base and J by 7 bases, with 4 bases of the junction left unmatched. Per germline, CDR1 GTSNPN and CDR2 SVGIG (reference sequence).

Of note for this clonotype: No conserved phenylalanine or tryptophan is present at the end of the CDR3, so a read error is the likely explanation. The chain has TRBV12-3 or TRBV12-4 and TRBJ2-3, with no clear D. This CDR3 has 18 amino acids. V was trimmed by 7 bases and J by 0 bases, leaving 23 bases between them. As DNA, the CDR3 is TGTGCCAGCATCCCAGAAACATGGCGACAAACTAGCACAGATACGCAGTATTCT. It translates to CASIPETWRQTSTDTQYS.

This clonotype was picked up a small number of times. The CDR3 coding sequence is TGCGCCAGCAGCTTCGGAACTAGCGGAAGCACAGATACGCAGTATTTT. This sequence encodes CASSFGTSGSTDTQYF. This chain uses TRBV5-1 with TRBJ2-3; 8 bases align to TRBD2. The trim removed 2 bases at V and 0 bases at J, leaving 5 bases unmatched. CDR1 is SGHRS, CDR2 YFSETQ, per germline. CDR3 length: 16 residues.

This clonotype was seen only a few times. The chain is built from TRBV3-1 and TRBJ2-1; TRBD2 is a possible D gene (6 bases). The V gene lost 0 bases and the J gene lost 3 bases, with 12 bases spanning the gap. This CDR3 comprises 16 residues. Germline-derived CDR1 and CDR2 are LGHDT and YNNKEL (reference sequence). The CDR3 DNA reads as TGTGCCAGCAGCCAAGAAGCAGCGGGCTTCTACAATGAGCAGTTCTTC. Protein sequence: CASSQEAAGFYNEQFF.

This clonotype was picked up one time. The chain carries TRBV20-1 and TRBJ2-4, with TRBD1 identical over 8 bases. The J call may be mistaken, given a closer DNA end match to TRBJ2-5. This CDR3 is built from 12 residues. Germline V gene data show CDR1 as DFQATT and CDR2 as SNEGSKA (reference sequence). The CDR3 nucleotides are TGCAGTCCCGGACAGGGCAGAGAGACCCAGTACTTC. Translating gives CSPGQGRETQYF.

Of note for this clonotype: A much larger clone is a single base away; this may be a read error. The chain is built from TRBV3-1 and TRBJ2-1, with D uncertain. CDR1 and CDR2 from the germline V gene are LGHDT and YNNKEL (reference sequence). The CDR3 runs 15 residues. Trimming left V 1 base short and J 13 bases short, with 20 bases between. In nucleotides, the CDR3 is TGTGCCAGCAGCCAAGTAGTGATGGCTCCGGAGACCCAGTTCTTC. Translating gives CASSQVVMAPETQFF.

This clonotype was recorded at least ten times. The V call is TRBV5-1, the J call TRBJ1-1; D is unclear. Between the trimmed V and J ends, which lost 2 bases and 1 base, there was a span of 3 bases. Germline assignment: CDR1 SGHRS and CDR2 YFSETQ. The CDR3 has 12 amino acids. CDR3: CASSFRNTEAFF. Written as DNA, the CDR3 is TGCGCCAGCAGCTTCCGGAACACTGAAGCTTTCTTT.

About this clonotype: A clone one base away is much larger, so this may be a read error. This chain uses TRBV3-1 with TRBJ2-6; D is perhaps TRBD2 (5 bases). Germline CDR1 reads LGHDT; CDR2 reads YNNKEL (reference sequence). There are 17 residues in the CDR3. CDR3 sequence reads: CASSQEGSSSVANVLTF. The CDR3 region has the DNA TGTGCCAGCAGCCAAGAAGGGAGCTCCTCTGTGGCCAACGTCCTGACTTTC.

The chain is built from TRBV19 and TRBJ2-3, with D unclear. V lost 7 bases and J lost 0, with 11 bases in between. From germline, CDR1 is LNHDA and CDR2 SQIVND (reference sequence). The CDR3 spans 14 residues. The CDR3: CASTPRPSTDTQYF. The CDR3 bases are TGTGCCAGTACCCCACGACCTAGCACAGATACGCAGTATTTT.

This chain joins TRBV30 and TRBJ1-2; 8 bases fit TRBD1. Germline CDR1 and CDR2: GTSNPN and SVGIG (reference sequence). V lost 8 bases, J lost 5 bases, and 7 bases stayed unmatched. This CDR3 is 12 amino acids long. The CDR3 reads CAGSDRDYGYTF. CDR3 sequence (DNA): TGTGCCGGTTCGGACAGGGATTATGGCTACACCTTC.

The rearrangement uses TRBV5-1 and TRBJ2-3; D unclear. V was cut by 0 bases and J by 2 bases, with 7 bases left in between. CDR1 and CDR2 from the germline V gene are SGHRS and YFSETQ. This CDR3 has 14 amino acids. DNA of the CDR3: TGCGCCAGCAGCTTGGAACAGAACACAGATACGCAGTATTTT. Residues: CASSLEQNTDTQYF.

This clonotype was detected ten times or more. CDR3: CASSLGGTGGETQYF. The CDR3 DNA follows: TGTGCCAGCAGCTTGGGGGGGACTGGTGGAGAGACCCAGTACTTC. The chain links TRBV5-6 to TRBJ2-5; weak D call: TRBD2 (6 bases). The length of the CDR3 is 15 residues. Germline V lookup: CDR1 SGHDT, CDR2 YYEEEE. The ends were cut back, 0 bases at V and 4 bases at J, with 13 bases in the middle.

The V gene is TRBV12-3 or TRBV12-4, the J gene TRBJ1-5; D is undetermined. The CDR3 runs 14 residues. V was pared by 6 bases and J by 2 bases, with 11 bases between. The CDR3 is CASRYGNGNQPQHF. The CDR3 DNA reads as TGTGCCAGCAGGTACGGTAATGGCAATCAGCCCCAGCATTTT.

This clonotype came up a few times. The rearrangement uses TRBV20-1 and TRBJ2-3, with 8 bases fitting TRBD2. The CDR3 is made up of 15 amino acids. The V gene's germline CDR1 is DFQATT and CDR2 SNEGSKA (reference sequence). V shed 1 base and J 4 bases; nucleotides not matched to a gene: 7. The CDR3 DNA reads as TGCAGTGCTAGAGGGGAGCGGGAGTGGGCAGATACGCAGTATTTT. Translation gives CSARGEREWADTQYF.

On this clonotype: Germline is not matched at one junction end, which may reflect a read error. V usage is TRBV27 and J usage is TRBJ2-3; TRBD1 aligns across 9 bases. CDR1 and CDR2 from the germline V gene are MNHEY and SMNVEV (reference sequence). The CDR3 has 15 residues. This CDR3 is CANSFPGQGTDTQYF. In DNA, the CDR3 is TGTGCCAACAGTTTCCCGGGACAGGGAACAGATACGCAGTATTTT.

About this clonotype: A much larger clone lies one base from this, so it may be a read error. V is TRBV27 and J is TRBJ2-7; 9 bases fit TRBD1. V shed 3 bases, J shed 4 bases, and the junction held 4 bases outside the gene matches. The CDR3 extends over 14 amino acids. Germline V CDR1 and CDR2: MNHEY, SMNVEV (reference sequence). The CDR3 sequence is CASSLTGGGYEQYF. DNA of the CDR3: TGTGCCAGCAGTTTGACAGGGGGTGGATACGAGCAGTACTTC.